A selection of T cell receptor beta chains follows, all from one sample in a study of blood T cells in healthy people across ages. Using its own MiXCR run on the 5' RACE reads, TCRdb lists one record per CDR3 protein. The sample lists fewer than 800,000 distinct CDR3 sequences, under 25% seen once, with roughly 3.7% in the top ten. Sequencing was done on a sample of blood. These TCRs come from a man in his 70s in good health. Both conserved end residues are part of each CDR3. The order of the fields is V gene, J gene, D gene, clone size, CDR3 DNA, CDR3 protein. A D gene is named only where the DNA matches it firmly. The size field is filled for only some rows; it gives once, few, many or a size class.

>TRBV5-1|TRBJ2-3|TRBD2|few
TGCGCCAGCAGCGCGGGACTAGCGCCAGATACGCAGTATTTT
CASSAGLAPDTQYF
>TRBV20-1|TRBJ2-5|TRBD1|.
TGCAGTGCTACCCCTGACAGGGGGGAGACCCAGTACTTC
CSATPDRGETQYF
>TRBV5-1|TRBJ1-1|.|.
TGCGCCAGCAGCTTGGCCGGGACGGATAACACTGAAGCTTTCTTT
CASSLAGTDNTEAFF
>TRBV7-9|TRBJ2-3|.|once
TGTGCCAGCAGCTTAGATGCATACCCTCCAGGCACAGATACGCAGTATTTT
CASSLDAYPPGTDTQYF
>TRBV6-5|TRBJ1-1|.|few
TGTGCCAGCTTTACGGGGGGGCTCACTGAAGCTTTCTTT
CASFTGGLTEAFF
>TRBV6-1|TRBJ2-5|.|many
TGTGCCAGCAGGGAGGAGACCCAGTACTTC
CASREETQYF
>TRBV10-3|TRBJ2-7|.|many
TGTGCCATCAGTGATGCACGAAAGGGCTACGAGCAGTACTTC
CAISDARKGYEQYF
>TRBV20-1|TRBJ2-5|.|few
TGCAGTGTCTACAGCCAAGAGACCCAGTACTTC
CSVYSQETQYF
>TRBV11-2|TRBJ1-2|.|.
TGTGCCAGCAGCTTGAACCTACGGGACTATGGCTACACCTTC
CASSLNLRDYGYTF
>TRBV11-3|TRBJ1-6|.|few
TGTGCCAGCAGCTTAGCAGGGCGCCCCCCGTCAGGGTCACCCCTCCACTTT
CASSLAGRPPSGSPLHF
>TRBV15|TRBJ1-6|.|.
TGTGCCACCAGCAGAGATCTTGGGGATTCACCCCTCCACTTT
CATSRDLGDSPLHF
>TRBV2|TRBJ2-2|.|.
TGTGCCAGCAGTGTCTCACTAGTCGACACCGGGGAGCTGTTTTTT
CASSVSLVDTGELFF
>TRBV29-1|TRBJ2-1|.|.
TGCAGCGCCATTCCGGGACAAAAATACAATGAGCAGTTCTTC
CSAIPGQKYNEQFF
>TRBV6-5|TRBJ2-5|.|few
TGTGCCAGCAGCCCGAAGGCAGGGGCAGAGACCCAGTACTTC
CASSPKAGAETQYF
>TRBV20-1|TRBJ2-1|.|few
TGCAGTGCTAGAGTTCCTCTTTTGGAGCAGTTCTTC
CSARVPLLEQFF
>TRBV4-1|TRBJ2-5|.|few
TGCGCTAGCAGCCAAGATAGGCTATGGGGGAGGGGGGAGACCCAGTACTTC
CASSQDRLWGRGETQYF
>TRBV7-3|TRBJ2-1|.|many
TGTGCCAGCAGCTCAGTTGGGAGCTCCTACAATGAGCAGTTCTTC
CASSSVGSSYNEQFF
>TRBV12-3/TRBV12-4|TRBJ2-1|TRBD2|.
TGTGCCGGCAGTTGGACTAGCGGGAGTCCCAATGAGCAGTTCTTC
CAGSWTSGSPNEQFF
>TRBV6-2/TRBV6-3|TRBJ2-5|TRBD2|many
TGTGCCAGCAGCCGCTATAGCGGGAGAGAGACCCAGTACTTC
CASSRYSGRETQYF
>TRBV10-2|TRBJ2-7|TRBD1|.
TGCGCCAGCAGTGAGCCCTCACAGGGGTACGAGCAGTACTTC
CASSEPSQGYEQYF
>TRBV20-1|TRBJ2-1|TRBD2|few
TGCAGTGCTAGAGGGTCGGCGGGGGGTTACAATGAGCAGTTCTTC
CSARGSAGGYNEQFF
>TRBV6-1|TRBJ2-7|.|few
TGTGCCAGCAGTCCGTCGACAGGTTCTACGGGGCAGTACTTC
CASSPSTGSTGQYF
>TRBV3-1|TRBJ1-3|.|.
TGTGCCAGCAGGCAGATCTCTGGAAACACCATATATTTT
CASRQISGNTIYF
>TRBV20-1|TRBJ2-6|.|few
TGCAGTGCTAGAGATCTTACTGGGGCCAACGTCCTGACTTTC
CSARDLTGANVLTF
>TRBV2|TRBJ2-2|TRBD2|few
TGTGCCAGCAGGGATGGGCTAGCGGCCTACACCGGGGAGCTGTTTTTT
CASRDGLAAYTGELFF
>TRBV6-6|TRBJ1-3|.|few
TGTGCCAGCAGTTACTCAGGGCCGGGCTCTGGAAACACCATATATTTT
CASSYSGPGSGNTIYF
>TRBV27|TRBJ1-1|TRBD1|.
TGTGCCAGCAGTACAGGGACAGGGGGGCCTGAAGCTTTCTTT
CASSTGTGGPEAFF
>TRBV7-9|TRBJ2-6|.|.
TGTGCCAGCATAAACGCTGGGGCCAACGTCCTGACTTTC
CASINAGANVLTF
>TRBV5-1|TRBJ2-3|.|.
TGCGCCAGCAGCTTGGAAGTTGGGACAGATACGCAGTATTTT
CASSLEVGTDTQYF
>TRBV28|TRBJ2-4|TRBD2|.
TGTGCCAGCAGCAGGACTAGTACGGGGATTCAGTACTTC
CASSRTSTGIQYF
>TRBV7-2|TRBJ2-1|TRBD2|.
TGTGCCAGCAGCCCGCGAGCTAGCGGGTCGTCCTCAGCCTACAATGAGCAGTTCTTC
CASSPRASGSSSAYNEQFF
>TRBV20-1|TRBJ2-5|TRBD2|.
TGCAGTGCTAGAGATTCGGGGGGGGCAGAGACCCAGTACTTC
CSARDSGGAETQYF
>TRBV9|TRBJ2-1|TRBD2|few
TGTGCCAGCAGCTTGGGACTAGCGGGAGATTACAATGAGCAGTTCTTC
CASSLGLAGDYNEQFF
>TRBV7-8|TRBJ1-5|.|.
TGTGCCAGCAGCTTAGACGGGGTCGATCAGCCCCAGCATTTT
CASSLDGVDQPQHF
>TRBV11-2|TRBJ2-3|.|few
TGTGCCAGCAGCTTAGACTTTGCTGCTAGCTTGACAGATACGCAGTATTTT
CASSLDFAASLTDTQYF
>TRBV7-8|TRBJ2-7|.|.
TGTGCCAGCAGCCGAGAGGACTCCTACGAGCAGTACTTC
CASSREDSYEQYF
>TRBV6-5|TRBJ1-1|.|few
TGTGCCAGCAGCCGGGGGGGGACCACTGAAGCTTTCTTT
CASSRGGTTEAFF
>TRBV6-1|TRBJ1-5|.|few
TGTGCCAGCAGCGAATTGGGGGGCGCGGGGCAGCCCCAGCATTTT
CASSELGGAGQPQHF
>TRBV20-1|TRBJ1-4|.|.
TGCAGTGCGGCCCGGGACACATCTAATGAAAAACTGTTTTTT
CSAARDTSNEKLFF
>TRBV6-5|TRBJ1-5|TRBD1|few
TGTGCCAGCAGTTCGGGACAGGGACAGAATCAGCCCCAGCATTTT
CASSSGQGQNQPQHF
>TRBV11-2|TRBJ2-5|TRBD1|few
TGTGCCAGCAGCCCCGGACAGGTGAACGTCCAAGAGACCCAGTACTTC
CASSPGQVNVQETQYF
>TRBV20-1|TRBJ1-2|TRBD1|.
TGCAGTGCTAGCGACAGGGGAAATGGCTACACCTTC
CSASDRGNGYTF
>TRBV5-1|TRBJ1-2|TRBD1|few
TGCGCCAGCAGCACTACAGGGGGATATGGCTACACCTTC
CASSTTGGYGYTF
>TRBV7-2|TRBJ2-5|TRBD2|few
TGTGCCAGCAGCTTAGTTGGACTAGTTACGGAGACCCAGTACTTC
CASSLVGLVTETQYF
>TRBV20-1|TRBJ2-1|.|many
TGCAGTGCTAGAGATCCGGGAGCTGGCTACAATGAGCAGTTCTTC
CSARDPGAGYNEQFF
>TRBV18|TRBJ2-5|.|many
TGTGCCAGCAGCCCTAAAGAGACCCAGTACTTC
CASSPKETQYF
>TRBV6-5|TRBJ1-1|TRBD1|few
TGTGCCAGCAGTTACTTACAGGGGGCCGCGAACACTGAAGCTTTCTTT
CASSYLQGAANTEAFF
>TRBV9|TRBJ2-7|TRBD1|.
TGTGCCAGCAGCGTAGGTGACAGGGCCTCCTACGAGCAGTACTTC
CASSVGDRASYEQYF
>TRBV7-9|TRBJ1-2|.|few
TGTGCCAGCAGCTTAGCGGACAGAATTAACTATGGCTACACCTTC
CASSLADRINYGYTF
>TRBV4-1|TRBJ1-4|.|.
TGCGCCAGCAGCCAAGATAGATCGACTACGGGACATTATGAAAAACTGTTTTTT
CASSQDRSTTGHYEKLFF
>TRBV28|TRBJ2-5|.|.
TGTGCCAGCAGTTTATCGTCCGTTCAAGAGACCCAGTACTTC
CASSLSSVQETQYF
>TRBV7-3|TRBJ2-5|.|.
TGTGCCAGCAGCCCCCTTACTAGAGGGGAGACCCAGTACTTC
CASSPLTRGETQYF
>TRBV5-1|TRBJ2-7|.|.
TGCGCCAGCGGCTCACAGGGCAGCTCCTACGAGCAGTACTTC
CASGSQGSSYEQYF
>TRBV20-1|TRBJ2-1|TRBD2|few
TGCAGTGCTAGAGTGCTAGCGGGAGGCCAATACAATGAGCAGTTCTTC
CSARVLAGGQYNEQFF